This TCR beta chain is from a study of T-cell reconstitution after alpha-beta-depleted transplantation in children. The V gene's germline CDR1 is SGHDT and CDR2 YYEEEE. The V end was cut by 4 bases, the J end by 8 bases, with 21 bases between. This CDR3 has 15 residues. The TCRbeta library was prepared with unique molecular identifiers. Via MiXCR, TCRdb re-called the PCR reads, giving one row per CDR3 protein. Of 400,000 to 500,000 distinct CDR3 sequences in the sample, about a tenth were seen once. The chain employs TRBV5-6 and TRBJ1-2, with D maybe TRBD1 (5 bases). The clonotype comes from a human donor who donated a stem cell graft to a child with acute myeloid leukemia. The specimen comprised PBMCs from the stem cell graft donor, sampled from the stem cell graft. CDR3 coding DNA: TGTGCCAGCAGCACTCCGGGACCAAAGGAGAGGGGCTACACCTTC. As protein: CASSTPGPKERGYTF.